The 7 T cell receptor beta chains below come from one sample, sequenced in a study of blood T cell repertoires in COVID-19. TCRdb's copy holds only in-frame clones and misses some; the assay was immunoSEQ multiplex PCR. The sample has about 74,000 clones, around 75% seen once. Sequenced material: peripheral blood. The receptor set was obtained from a man between 65 and 85 years old with acute or convalescent COVID-19.

The chain carries TRBV7-9 and TRBJ2-7; 7 bases line up with TRBD1. V lost 1 base to trimming and J lost 0 bases; unmatched junction nucleotides: 9. In germline, CDR1 is SEHNR, CDR2 FQNEAQ (reference sequence). The CDR3 extends over 17 amino acids. The CDR3: CASSLVSRTGSSYEQYF. In nucleotides, the CDR3 is TGTGCCAGCAGCTTAGTCTCCCGGACAGGAAGCTCCTACGAGCAGTACTTC.

The chain couples TRBV24-1 to TRBJ2-1; D is unclear. The V end lost 2 bases, the J end lost 2 bases, and 9 bases lay between the germline ends. Germline CDR1 KGHDR, CDR2 SFDVKD. This CDR3 region has 15 residues. CDR3: CATSDSEAPYNEQFF. In nucleotides, the CDR3 is TGTGCCACCAGTGATTCTGAGGCCCCCTACAATGAGCAGTTCTTC.

V usage is TRBV6-5 and J usage is TRBJ2-3, with TRBD1 identical over 12 bases. CDR3 length equals 15 residues. J was trimmed by 6 bases and V by 4 bases; bases with no gene match: 5. The germline CDR1 and CDR2 sequences are MNHEY and SVGAGI. CDR3 coding DNA: TGTGCCAGCAGTTGGGGACAGGGGGCAAGTGATACGCAGTATTTT. Translating gives CASSWGQGASDTQYF.

This clone was detected a few times. The chain links TRBV11-2 to TRBJ2-7; D is possibly TRBD2 (6 bases). Trimming shortened V by 1 base and J by 7 bases, and 11 bases separated the two germline ends. This CDR3 is built from 13 residues. Germline CDR1 and CDR2: SGHAT and FQNNGV. The CDR3 DNA reads TGTGCCAGCAGCTTAGCCACCCGGGGGGAGCAGTACTTC. This translates into CASSLATRGEQYF.

This sequence joins TRBV28 and TRBJ2-3; the match to TRBD1 covers 10 bases. CDR1 is MDHEN, CDR2 SYDVKM, per germline. J lost 8 bases, V lost 6 bases, and 14 bases had no gene match. This CDR3 is built from 16 residues. The CDR3 DNA sequence: TGTGCCAGCAGCCCAAGGCCCGGACAGGGGGTCGGTACGCAGTATTTT. Translating it yields CASSPRPGQGVGTQYF.

This rearrangement joins TRBV9 to TRBJ2-1, with TRBD2 matching over 9 bases. V lost 0 bases and J lost 3; bases outside the gene matches: 1. The CDR3 has 15 residues. In germline, CDR1 is SGDLS, CDR2 YYNGEE. The CDR3 reads CASSVVSGGYNEQFF. The CDR3 coding sequence is TGTGCCAGCAGCGTAGTTAGCGGGGGCTACAATGAGCAGTTCTTC.

This clone was seen more than once but under ten times. J is TRBJ2-6 and V is TRBV19; D uncertain. This CDR3 is 15 amino acids long. Germline assignment: CDR1 LNHDA and CDR2 SQIVND (reference sequence). Trimming removed 4 bases from V and 4 bases from J, with 11 bases in between. CDR3 DNA sequence: TGTGCCAGTAGTACAGTCGTCCGAGGGGCCAACGTCCTGACTTTC. Translation: CASSTVVRGANVLTF.